This is a list of T cell receptor beta chains from one sample in a study of blood T cell repertoires in COVID-19. Here immunoSEQ multiplex PCR was the method, and the copy in TCRdb shows in-frame clones only, minus some. The sample includes hundreds of thousands of clones, roughly 90% of them seen just once. Source material: PBMCs or T cells enriched from blood (not recorded which). Source of these receptors: a woman between 18 and 29 years old who had recovered from COVID-19. The CDR3 runs from the conserved cysteine through the conserved F or W. The D gene is left open where the match is weak. Size is stated for part of the rows, as once, few or many counts, or as a class when the clone is expanded.

>TRBV7-3|.|.|TRBJ2-5
CASSLAGLETQYF
TGTGCCAGCAGCTTGGCGGGGCTCGAGACCCAGTACTTC
>TRBV7-9|once|.|TRBJ1-1
CASSYNGEYTEAFF
TGTGCCAGCAGCTATAACGGGGAATACACTGAAGCTTTCTTT
>TRBV6-6|few|.|TRBJ1-2
CASSYPAEIVDYGYTF
TGTGCCAGCAGTTACCCCGCTGAGATTGTAGATTATGGCTACACCTTC
>TRBV3-1/TRBV3-2|.|.|TRBJ1-3
CASSQDWGVLDTIYF
TGTGCCAGCAGCCAAGATTGGGGGGTTCTGGACACCATATATTTT
>TRBV28|once|TRBD1|TRBJ1-2
CASSSTGGSAYGYTF
TGTGCCAGCAGTTCCACAGGGGGCAGTGCCTATGGCTACACCTTC
>TRBV19|.|TRBD1|TRBJ2-3
CSSKPDRAGNTQYF
TGTTCCTCAAAACCCGACAGGGCAGGGAATACGCAGTATTTT
>TRBV10-3|.|.|TRBJ2-1
CAISEDREPYNEQFF
TGTGCCATCAGTGAGGACCGGGAACCGTACAATGAGCAGTTCTTC
>TRBV28|.|TRBD2|TRBJ2-2
CASPPPTSGRYGELFF
TGTGCCAGCCCCCCACCGACTAGCGGGAGATACGGGGAGCTGTTTTTT
>TRBV11-2|once|.|TRBJ2-7
CASSSGQFLSYEQYF
TGTGCCAGCAGTTCAGGACAGTTCCTCTCCTACGAGCAGTACTTC
>TRBV7-9|.|.|TRBJ2-7
CASSLGRVNEQYF
TGTGCCAGCAGCTTAGGCAGGGTGAACGAGCAGTACTTC
>TRBV7-2|.|TRBD2|TRBJ2-2
CASSQSVAGPNTGELFF
TGTGCCAGCAGCCAATCCGTAGCGGGGCCGAACACCGGGGAGCTGTTTTTT
>TRBV6-2/TRBV6-3|.|TRBD1|TRBJ1-2
CASSYRQGAPGYTF
TGTGCCAGCAGTTATCGGCAGGGGGCCCCTGGCTACACCTTC
>TRBV7-9|.|.|TRBJ1-1
CASSFGGAITEAFF
TGTGCCAGCAGCTTTGGGGGGGCCATCACTGAAGCTTTCTTT
>TRBV28|.|.|TRBJ1-1
CASRFGQPNTEAFF
TGTGCCAGCAGGTTCGGACAGCCGAACACTGAAGCTTTCTTT
>TRBV29-1|.|.|TRBJ2-2
CSVDYCGRDTGELFF
TGCAGCGTTGATTATTGCGGCAGAGACACCGGGGAGCTGTTTTTT
>TRBV28|.|TRBD1|TRBJ2-7
CASSSTGDPLYEQYF
TGTGCCAGCAGTTCGACAGGGGACCCCCTTTACGAGCAGTACTTC
>TRBV10-1|.|.|TRBJ1-2
CASSELVKGEPFKEGYTF
TGCGCCAGCAGTGAGTTGGTCAAAGGGGAACCGTTTAAGGAGGGCTACACCTTC
>TRBV11-2|.|.|TRBJ2-3
CASSSDGRDTDTQYF
TGTGCCAGCAGCTCGGACGGGAGAGACACAGATACGCAGTATTTT
>TRBV9|.|TRBD2|TRBJ2-2
CASSVLALAGGPNTGELFF
TGTGCCAGCAGCGTACTAGCACTAGCGGGAGGGCCAAACACCGGGGAGCTGTTTTTT
>TRBV7-2|.|.|TRBJ2-7
CASSLVSGNDYEQYF
TGTGCCAGCAGCTTAGTGTCAGGGAATGACTACGAGCAGTACTTC
>TRBV3-1/TRBV3-2|.|.|TRBJ1-2
CASSEERGGYTF
TGTGCCAGCAGCGAGGAAAGAGGGGGCTACACCTTC
>TRBV11-2|.|.|TRBJ1-5
CASSRNGNSNQPQHF
TGTGCCAGCAGTCGGAACGGGAATAGCAATCAGCCCCAGCATTTT
>TRBV5-6|few|TRBD1|TRBJ1-6
CASSLGGQGYSPLHF
TGTGCCAGCAGCTTGGGCGGACAGGGTTATTCACCCCTCCACTTT
>TRBV25-1|.|TRBD2|TRBJ2-1
CASSEFRGRAGNEQFF
TGTGCCAGCAGTGAATTCCGCGGGAGGGCCGGGAATGAGCAGTTCTTC
>TRBV5-5|.|.|TRBJ2-3
CASSLDRATDTQYF
TGTGCCAGCAGCTTGGACAGGGCGACAGATACGCAGTATTTT
>TRBV13|.|.|TRBJ2-7
CASSLALGTAGMYEQYF
TGTGCCAGCAGCTTGGCCCTGGGTACGGCCGGGATGTACGAGCAGTACTTC
>TRBV7-9|.|TRBD1|TRBJ2-5
CASNRQGGETQYF
TGTGCCAGCAACCGACAGGGGGGGGAGACCCAGTACTTC
>TRBV10-3|.|TRBD2|TRBJ2-1
CAISDVSGRYNEQFF
TGTGCCATCAGTGATGTTAGCGGGAGGTACAATGAGCAGTTCTTC
>TRBV28|.|.|TRBJ2-7
CASNRDNYEQYF
TGTGCCAGCAACCGGGACAACTACGAGCAGTACTTC
>TRBV20-1|.|TRBD1|TRBJ2-3
CSARTGDTQYF
TGCAGTGCGAGGACAGGAGATACGCAGTATTTT
>TRBV7-3|.|TRBD2|TRBJ2-1
CASSRLAGGSGEQFF
TGTGCCAGCAGCCGACTAGCGGGGGGGAGCGGTGAGCAGTTCTTC
>TRBV5-1|.|TRBD2|TRBJ2-1
CATQTSGGADKQFF
TGCGCCACTCAGACTAGCGGGGGGGCCGATAAGCAGTTCTTC
>TRBV12-3/TRBV12-4|.|.|TRBJ1-1
CASSPGYNTEAFF
TGTGCCAGCAGCCCGGGGTATAACACTGAAGCTTTCTTT
>TRBV15|.|.|TRBJ1-2
CATSSQQGRYNYGYTF
TGTGCCACCAGCTCCCAGCAGGGGCGGTATAACTATGGCTACACCTTC
>TRBV6-5|.|TRBD1|TRBJ1-3
CASRTGSAGNTIYF
TGTGCCAGCAGGACAGGGAGCGCGGGAAACACCATATATTTT
>TRBV10-3|.|.|TRBJ1-1
CAISEGQANTEAFF
TGTGCCATCAGTGAGGGACAAGCGAACACTGAAGCTTTCTTT
>TRBV9|.|TRBD2|TRBJ2-7
CASSGGLALTYEQYF
TGTGCCAGCAGCGGTGGACTAGCGTTAACCTACGAGCAGTACTTC
>TRBV9|few|.|TRBJ2-2
CASSVRGNTGELFF
TGTGCCAGCAGCGTAAGGGGGAACACCGGGGAGCTGTTTTTT
>TRBV7-8|.|.|TRBJ1-3
CASRGRVRSGNTIYF
TGTGCCAGCAGGGGGAGAGTCCGGTCTGGAAACACCATATATTTT
>TRBV9|.|TRBD2|TRBJ2-5
CASSVAGTSGETQYF
TGTGCCAGCAGCGTAGCCGGGACTAGTGGGGAGACCCAGTACTTC
>TRBV25-1|.|TRBD1|TRBJ1-5
CASSETTGGGGQGSPQHF
TGTGCCAGCAGTGAGACCACAGGGGGCGGAGGCCAAGGGTCGCCCCAGCATTTT
>TRBV6-2/TRBV6-3|.|.|TRBJ1-2
CASSYGDSPTAGYTF
TGTGCCAGCAGTTATGGCGACAGCCCAACGGCTGGCTACACCTTC
>TRBV11-1|.|.|TRBJ1-1
CASTFSGGTEAFF
TGTGCCAGCACCTTTTCGGGGGGTACTGAAGCTTTCTTT
>TRBV19|.|.|TRBJ2-2
CASSPGSSGTGELFF
TGTGCCAGTAGTCCGGGGAGTAGCGGCACCGGGGAGCTGTTTTTT
>TRBV7-2|.|TRBD1|TRBJ1-5
CASSLDRGSQPQHF
TGTGCCAGCAGCCTTGACAGGGGCAGTCAGCCCCAGCATTTT